One sample yielded the 23 T cell receptor beta chains listed below, sequenced in a study of cytomegalovirus exposure and HLA in healthy donors. Researchers ran the PCR with 60 Vbeta and 13 Jbeta primers. TCRdb's table, derived via immunoSEQ multiplex PCR, lists solely in-frame clones and lacks some. The table has under 200,000 clones, approximately 81% seen once; the top ten hold around 1.5%. Sequencing was carried out using PBMCs. These receptors all come from a male donor in good health and CMV-seronegative.

The chain carries TRBV7-9 and TRBJ2-1; 8 nucleotides agree with TRBD1. The V gene end was trimmed by 5 bases and the J gene end by 5 bases; junction bases not matched to a gene: 11. The CDR3 consists of 16 residues. Germline loops: CDR1 SEHNR, CDR2 FQNEAQ (reference sequence). The CDR3 is CASSQHQGAQDNEQFF. DNA for the CDR3: TGTGCCAGCAGCCAGCACCAGGGGGCTCAGGACAATGAGCAGTTCTTC.

J is TRBJ2-3 and V is TRBV5-1; D is possibly TRBD2 (6 bases). V lost 5 bases and J lost 5, with 21 bases in between. The germline CDR1 and CDR2 sequences are SGHRS and YFSETQ. This CDR3 contains 16 residues. CDR3 sequence reads: CASSLDYPGYGDTQYF. In nucleotides, the CDR3 is TGCGCCAGCAGTCTGGACTACCCCGGATACGGAGATACGCAGTATTTT.

The CDR3 nucleotides read TGTGCCAGCAGAGATTGGACAGGGGACACCAAAAACATTCAGTACTTC. Translating gives CASRDWTGDTKNIQYF. The chain joins TRBV11-1 to TRBJ2-4, with 9 bases identical to TRBD1. The V gene's germline CDR1 is SGHAT and CDR2 FQDESV (reference sequence). After removal of 6 bases from V and 2 bases from J, the junction contained 8 bases not matched to a gene. The CDR3 covers 16 residues.

This chain uses TRBV28 with TRBJ2-7; 8 bases fit TRBD2. Germline V lookup: CDR1 MDHEN, CDR2 SYDVKM. The trim removed 7 bases at V and 3 bases at J, leaving 11 bases unmatched. There are 15 residues in the CDR3. CDR3 sequence: CASTAGSSGIYEQYF. The CDR3 coding sequence is TGTGCCAGCACCGCCGGAAGTAGCGGGATCTACGAGCAGTACTTC.

The chain recombines TRBV5-5 with TRBJ2-7, with 8 bases lining up with TRBD2. V lost 3 bases to trimming and J lost 2 bases; unmatched junction nucleotides: 7. Germline V gives CDR1 SGHKS, CDR2 YYEKEE (reference sequence). The CDR3 has 15 amino acids. The CDR3 sequence is CASSSHREGPYEQYF. The CDR3 DNA reads TGTGCCAGCAGCTCCCACCGGGAGGGCCCCTACGAGCAGTACTTC.

This clone showed up just once. This sequence joins TRBV5-1 and TRBJ2-7; 9 bases are a match to TRBD1. CDR3 length: 14 amino acids. J gave up 3 bases and V 6 bases, and 7 bases lay outside the gene matches. The germline V gene has CDR1 SGHRS and CDR2 YFSETQ. The CDR3 sequence: CASTTGTGRYEQYF. CDR3 DNA: TGCGCCAGCACGACCGGGACAGGGCGCTACGAGCAGTACTTC.

This clone has a handful of counts. J is TRBJ1-2 and V is TRBV6-1, with D hard to call. CDR1 and CDR2 from the germline V gene are MNHNS and SASEGT. The CDR3 contains 11 residues. V gave up 6 bases and J gave up 4 bases, with 6 bases separating them. This chain's CDR3 is CASRTPYGYTF. CDR3 DNA: TGTGCCAGCAGGACACCCTATGGCTACACCTTC.

The chain uses TRBV7-2 and TRBJ1-2; D is perhaps TRBD1 (6 bases). The CDR3 extends over 15 amino acids. CDR1 and CDR2 from the germline V gene are SGHTA and FQGNSA. V gave up 3 bases and J gave up 1 base, with 12 bases separating them. CDR3 sequence reads: CASSLSGGLNYGYTF. In DNA form, the CDR3 reads TGTGCCAGCAGCTTGAGTGGGGGCCTTAACTATGGCTACACCTTC.

This clone has a single count. The genes are TRBV29-1 and TRBJ2-7, with 10 nucleotides matching TRBD1. J gave up 2 bases and V 7 bases, and 8 bases lay outside the gene matches. CDR1 is SQVTM and CDR2 is ANQGSEA in the germline V gene. This CDR3 has 14 amino acids. CDR3: CSASRDRGPYEQYF. The CDR3 region has the DNA TGCAGCGCATCCCGCGACAGGGGGCCCTACGAGCAGTACTTC.

The genes are TRBV6-1 and TRBJ2-7; perhaps TRBD1 as D (5 bases). The V and J ends lost 0 bases and 2 bases respectively, with 11 bases between them. The CDR3 spans 15 residues. Germline CDR1 is MNHNS and CDR2 is SASEGT. CDR3 nucleotide sequence: TGTGCCAGCAGTGAAGCAACAGGTTTCCCCTACGAGCAGTACTTC. Its translation is CASSEATGFPYEQYF.

The chain is built from TRBV28 and TRBJ2-7; D is perhaps TRBD2 (6 bases). Trimming stripped 3 bases from V and 0 bases from J, with 9 bases between. This CDR3 has 14 amino acids. Germline loops: CDR1 MDHEN, CDR2 SYDVKM. In DNA, the CDR3 is TGTGCCAGCAGTTTGGCCGGGGGCTCCTACGAGCAGTACTTC. It encodes CASSLAGGSYEQYF.

The chain uses TRBV7-2 and TRBJ2-7, with 7 bases matching TRBD1. The length of the CDR3 is 14 residues. Germline V CDR1 and CDR2: SGHTA, FQGNSA. The junction had 7 bases not matched to a gene; V was cut back by 5 bases and J by 3 bases. CDR3 DNA: TGTGCCAGCAGCCCGAACCGGGACAGCTACGAGCAGTACTTC. Translating gives CASSPNRDSYEQYF.

The chain joins TRBV10-3 to TRBJ1-1; perhaps TRBD1 as D (6 bases). Germline V gene lookup returns CDR1 ENHRY and CDR2 SYGVKD. CDR3 length: 17 amino acids. V gave up 10 bases and J gave up 0 bases, with 24 bases separating them. Here the CDR3 DNA reads TGTGCCACCCAGCAGAACGACAGGTCTTCCATGAACACTGAAGCTTTCTTT. Its protein is CATQQNDRSSMNTEAFF.

The J gene is TRBJ2-2, the V gene TRBV6-4; 8 bases agree with TRBD2. After removal of 5 bases from V and 4 bases from J, the junction contained 3 bases not matched to a gene. Germline CDR1 and CDR2: MRHNA and SNTAGT. CDR3 size: 14 residues. CDR3 loop: CASSSGRGTGELFF. The DNA of the CDR3 is TGTGCCAGCAGTAGCGGGAGAGGCACCGGGGAGCTGTTTTTT.

The CDR3 is CASSLSSSNQPQHF. The DNA of the CDR3 is TGTGCCAGCAGTTTAAGTAGTAGCAATCAGCCCCAGCATTTT. The chain links TRBV28 to TRBJ1-5; D gene ambiguous. This CDR3 has 14 amino acids. Germline loops: CDR1 MDHEN, CDR2 SYDVKM. Trimming removed 2 bases from V and 0 bases from J, with 5 bases in between.

The gene calls are TRBV6-1 and TRBJ1-2; D is undetermined. The CDR3 covers 12 residues. V was cut by 2 bases and J by 5 bases, with 6 bases left in between. Per germline, CDR1 MNHNS and CDR2 SASEGT. The CDR3 reads CASSEWAYGYTF. In nucleotides, the CDR3 is TGTGCCAGCAGTGAATGGGCATATGGCTACACCTTC.

The chain has TRBV28 and TRBJ2-7; no clear D. This CDR3 is 12 amino acids long. CDR1 and CDR2 (germline): MDHEN, SYDVKM. Trimming removed 3 bases at V and 2 bases at J, with 5 bases between. The CDR3 bases are TGTGCCAGCAGTTTTGCGACCTACGAGCAGTACTTC. This codes for CASSFATYEQYF. Full variable domain (rest looked up from reference TRBV28 and TRBJ2-7): DVKVTQSSRYLVKRTGEKVFLECVQDMDHENMFWYRQDPGLGLRLIYFSYDVKMKEKGDIPEGYSVSREKKERFSLILESASTNQTSMYLCASSFATYEQYFGPGTRLTVT.

The rearrangement uses TRBV28 and TRBJ2-2, with D perhaps matching TRBD2 (6 bases). V shed 2 bases and J shed 6 bases, with 13 bases lying between them. The germline V gene encodes CDR1 MDHEN and CDR2 SYDVKM. This CDR3 has 15 residues. CDR3 in DNA: TGTGCCAGCAGTTTAGGGGGGACTGTCGCCGGGGAGCTGTTTTTT. Its protein product is CASSLGGTVAGELFF.

The CDR3 loop is CATSSGSWRDTQYF. The CDR3 DNA follows: TGTGCCACCTCTAGCGGGAGCTGGAGAGATACGCAGTATTTT. V is TRBV19 and J is TRBJ2-3, with 10 positions matching TRBD2. The germline CDR1 and CDR2 sequences are LNHDA and SQIVND (reference sequence). The CDR3 is 14 amino acids. Germline trimming cut 10 bases from V and 5 bases from J; bases unmatched to any gene: 9. Together with reference TRBV19 and TRBJ2-3, the CDR3 gives the full variable domain: DGGITQSPKYLFRKEGQNVTLSCEQNLNHDAMYWYRQDPGQGLRLIYYSQIVNDFQKGDIAEGYSVSREKKESFPLTVTSAQKNPTAFYLCATSSGSWRDTQYFGPGTRLTVL.

The V call is TRBV2, the J call TRBJ1-2; possible D gene TRBD1, 5 bases. The V end lost 2 bases, the J end lost 4 bases, and 17 bases lay between the germline ends. Germline V gives CDR1 SNHLY, CDR2 FYNNEI. The CDR3 contains 16 residues. Here the CDR3 reads CASSEQGFTGIYGYTF. In nucleotides, the CDR3 is TGTGCCAGCAGTGAACAGGGATTTACCGGCATCTATGGCTACACCTTC.

The J gene is TRBJ1-6, the V gene TRBV27; 7 nucleotides line up with TRBD1. V lost 3 bases, J lost 0 bases, and 11 bases stayed unmatched. The length of the CDR3 is 19 residues. Germline V gene data show CDR1 as MNHEY and CDR2 as SMNVEV (reference sequence). DNA of the CDR3: TGTGCCAGCAGTTTGGGGTCAAGGGGGCCCCGCTCCTATAATTCACCCCTCCACTTT. It codes for CASSLGSRGPRSYNSPLHF.

J is TRBJ1-5 and V is TRBV19; D perhaps matches TRBD1 (5 bases). There are 14 residues in the CDR3. Germline CDR1 and CDR2: LNHDA and SQIVND (reference sequence). Trimming removed 7 bases at V and 2 bases at J, with 12 bases between. In DNA form, the CDR3 reads TGTGCCAGTACCCGGGGGGTAGGCAATCAGCCCCAGCATTTT. Translated, it gives CASTRGVGNQPQHF.

The gene calls are TRBV11-2 and TRBJ2-2, with 7 bases identical to TRBD1. Germline V gives CDR1 SGHAT, CDR2 FQNNGV. The CDR3 is 18 residues long. The V gene end was trimmed by 3 bases and the J gene end by 1 base; junction bases not matched to a gene: 11. The CDR3 coding sequence is TGTGCCAGCAGCTTGCCCCCCTTGACAGGGCGGAACACCGGGGAGCTGTTTTTT. It translates to CASSLPPLTGRNTGELFF.